The entry that follows covers one T cell receptor (beta chain) sequence. The antigen it binds to is not known. Base quality data are lacking; no much larger clone is found one base away. These data belong to a study of blood T cell repertoires in COVID-19 (dated by TCRdb to about 2020). Describing the broader study: Samples covering the acute and convalescent phases of COVID-19 were provided by collaborators in the United States, Italy and Spain. The material from the prospective study consisted of cDNA or gDNA derived from T cells, B-cell-depleted T cells, or PBMCs. The dataset comprised deeply sampled blood TCRbeta repertoires from subjects exposed to, actively infected with, or recovered from COVID-19. The repertoires were released in a freely available public database meant as a resource for research on the immune response to SARS-CoV-2. Samples were obtained from the ongoing ImmuneRACE study (first 160 participants) and from some 1,300 subjects provided by 6 global collaborators. Nearly every sample came with metadata listing a de-identified subject ID, COVID-19 status, age in years and sex. HLA class I and class II types, where available, came from metadata supplied by the sample provider rather than from assay-based typing.

TCRbeta CDR3 regions were amplified from genomic DNA using the immunoSEQ Assay, a bias-controlled multiplex PCR. The original pipeline was this. The number of nucleated cells in each sample was estimated by amplification of reference gene primers within the assay. Sequence reads were collapsed and filtered to measure the absolute abundance of every unique TCRbeta CDR3 rearrangement. Productive Simpson clonality was computed per sample as the square root of Simpson's diversity index over productive rearrangements. TCRdb mirrors the immuneACCESS table, restricted to in-frame sequences. Some clones are absent from its copies; in checked studies, under half trace to an unresolved V gene, and the reason for the others is unknown. The V and J calls and clone size are taken from that table; D and trimming were inferred from the DNA. Recorded for this sample are about 200,000 clones; 86% of them occurred a single time. The ten largest clones add up to roughly a tenth of the sample.

At one collaborating source in Seattle, patients were enrolled during active infection and were followed longitudinally through the course of disease. The collaborating institutions used their own protocols to collect whole blood in K2EDTA tubes. Collaborator samples were shipped for TCRbeta analysis as frozen whole blood, isolated PBMCs, or DNA extracted from either sample type. Paper-wide results and their limitations: The quantity of clinical and demographic metadata differed by source and by participant and was supplied without curation.

Sequences SQVTM (CDR1) and ANQGSEA (CDR2) are obtained from the germline V gene. From the cysteine up to the phenylalanine, the CDR3 has a length of 16 residues. The CDR3 DNA has 48 bases and is translated from base 1. Trimming costs V 6 bases and J 0 bases, and their ends lie 19 bases apart. This receptor chain uses TRBV29-1 and TRBJ2-3; a tentative D call is TRBD2 (6 bases match). Material: peripheral blood. This TCR was recovered from a woman aged 50 to 60 with COVID-19, enrolled during active disease. The CDR3 sequence is CSVGRWGELSTDTQYF. The sequenced DNA is TGCAGCGTGGGGAGGTGGGGGGAACTTAGCACAGATACGCAGTATTTT.